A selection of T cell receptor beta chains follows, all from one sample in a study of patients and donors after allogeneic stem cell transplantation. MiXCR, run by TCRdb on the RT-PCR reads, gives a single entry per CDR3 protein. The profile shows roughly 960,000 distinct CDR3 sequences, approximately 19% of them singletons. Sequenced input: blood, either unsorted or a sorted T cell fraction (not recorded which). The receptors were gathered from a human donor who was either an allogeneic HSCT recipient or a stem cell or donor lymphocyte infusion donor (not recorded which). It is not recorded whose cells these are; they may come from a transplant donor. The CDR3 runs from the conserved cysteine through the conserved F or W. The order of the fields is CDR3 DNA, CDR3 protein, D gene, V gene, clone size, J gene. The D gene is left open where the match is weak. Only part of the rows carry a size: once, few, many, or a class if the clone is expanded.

DNA: TGCAGTGCTGGTTGGAGGGGGCGAGCCTACGAGCAGTACTTC; CDR3: CSAGWRGRAYEQYF; D: -; V: TRBV20-1; size: -; J: TRBJ2-7
DNA: TGTGCTAGTGGTTACTCAATTCAGGCGGTCAGGCTCGCCGGGGAGCTGTTTTTT; CDR3: CASGYSIQAVRLAGELFF; D: -; V: TRBV12-5; size: few; J: TRBJ2-2
DNA: TGTGCCAGCAGCCAAGATTGGCCCGGGCCTCATTACAATGAGCAGTTCTTC; CDR3: CASSQDWPGPHYNEQFF; D: -; V: TRBV3-1; size: many; J: TRBJ2-1
DNA: TGTGCCAGCAAAGACACCCTCTCCTACGAGCAGTACTTC; CDR3: CASKDTLSYEQYF; D: -; V: TRBV12-3/TRBV12-4; size: few; J: TRBJ2-7
DNA: TGTGCCTGGAGTGTACGCCGTAGAACAGATACGCAGTATTTT; CDR3: CAWSVRRRTDTQYF; D: -; V: TRBV30; size: -; J: TRBJ2-3
DNA: TGTGCCAGCAGCCATACACAGGGGCCCTACGAGCAGTACTTC; CDR3: CASSHTQGPYEQYF; D: TRBD1; V: TRBV7-2; size: few; J: TRBJ2-7
DNA: TGCAGTGCTAAGGGTCGGCGGGGATCTTACAATGAGCAGTTCTTC; CDR3: CSAKGRRGSYNEQFF; D: -; V: TRBV20-1; size: -; J: TRBJ2-1
DNA: TGTGCCAGCAGCATTCGGACTAGCACAGATACGCAGTATTTT; CDR3: CASSIRTSTDTQYF; D: -; V: TRBV5-4; size: -; J: TRBJ2-3
DNA: TGTGCCAGCAGTTTTCGTGATGGCTACACCTTC; CDR3: CASSFRDGYTF; D: -; V: TRBV12-3/TRBV12-4; size: many; J: TRBJ1-2
DNA: TGCGCCAGCACCCTGGGACAGCCCTACAATGAGCAGTTCTTC; CDR3: CASTLGQPYNEQFF; D: TRBD1; V: TRBV5-1; size: many; J: TRBJ2-1
DNA: TGCAGCGTTGGGGAGGGAGGCGCCTATGGCTACACCTTC; CDR3: CSVGEGGAYGYTF; D: -; V: TRBV29-1; size: -; J: TRBJ1-2
DNA: TGTGCCAGCAGCCCTAGGGACTGGGGCGGCACTGAAGCTTTCTTT; CDR3: CASSPRDWGGTEAFF; D: -; V: TRBV6-2/TRBV6-3; size: -; J: TRBJ1-1
DNA: TGTGCCAGCAGCAAAAGAGGGGAGGAGAACACAGATACGCAGTATTTT; CDR3: CASSKRGEENTDTQYF; D: -; V: TRBV21-1; size: many; J: TRBJ2-3
DNA: TGTGCCAGCACCCCCCAATGGAACACTGAAGCTTTCTTT; CDR3: CASTPQWNTEAFF; D: -; V: TRBV12-3/TRBV12-4; size: many; J: TRBJ1-1
DNA: TGTGCCTGGAGTGTACAAAGCTTGGGAAACTACGAGCAGTACTTC; CDR3: CAWSVQSLGNYEQYF; D: -; V: TRBV30; size: few; J: TRBJ2-7
DNA: TGTGCCAGCACCCAAACCCAGGGCGGATGGCCCCAGCATTTT; CDR3: CASTQTQGGWPQHF; D: -; V: TRBV12-3/TRBV12-4; size: few; J: TRBJ1-5
DNA: TGTGCCAGCAGTTTCGGGGATCAGCCCCAGCATTTT; CDR3: CASSFGDQPQHF; D: -; V: TRBV12-3/TRBV12-4; size: many; J: TRBJ1-5
DNA: TGTGCCAGCAGCTTAGTCGTCACTTCTGAAGCTTTCTTT; CDR3: CASSLVVTSEAFF; D: -; V: TRBV7-9; size: -; J: TRBJ1-1
DNA: TGTGCCAGCAGTGCAAGGACAGGGGAAAAACTGTTTTTT; CDR3: CASSARTGEKLFF; D: TRBD1; V: TRBV27; size: -; J: TRBJ1-4
DNA: TGTGCCAGTTCCTCCGGGGCGTTACCCTCTGGGGCCAACGTCCTGACTTTC; CDR3: CASSSGALPSGANVLTF; D: -; V: TRBV2; size: -; J: TRBJ2-6
DNA: TGCGCCAGCAGCCCTGGACGGGGCTCCTACGATCAGTACTTC; CDR3: CASSPGRGSYDQYF; D: -; V: TRBV5-1; size: -; J: TRBJ2-7
DNA: TGTGCCAGCAGCTTGGCTGTTCAGCGAGGCTCTGGAGGCCGTTACAATGAGCAGTTCTTC; CDR3: CASSLAVQRGSGGRYNEQFF; D: -; V: TRBV5-4; size: -; J: TRBJ2-1
DNA: TGCAGCGTGGCAAGAGGGGGTCTTTATGGCTACACCTTC; CDR3: CSVARGGLYGYTF; D: -; V: TRBV29-1; size: -; J: TRBJ1-2